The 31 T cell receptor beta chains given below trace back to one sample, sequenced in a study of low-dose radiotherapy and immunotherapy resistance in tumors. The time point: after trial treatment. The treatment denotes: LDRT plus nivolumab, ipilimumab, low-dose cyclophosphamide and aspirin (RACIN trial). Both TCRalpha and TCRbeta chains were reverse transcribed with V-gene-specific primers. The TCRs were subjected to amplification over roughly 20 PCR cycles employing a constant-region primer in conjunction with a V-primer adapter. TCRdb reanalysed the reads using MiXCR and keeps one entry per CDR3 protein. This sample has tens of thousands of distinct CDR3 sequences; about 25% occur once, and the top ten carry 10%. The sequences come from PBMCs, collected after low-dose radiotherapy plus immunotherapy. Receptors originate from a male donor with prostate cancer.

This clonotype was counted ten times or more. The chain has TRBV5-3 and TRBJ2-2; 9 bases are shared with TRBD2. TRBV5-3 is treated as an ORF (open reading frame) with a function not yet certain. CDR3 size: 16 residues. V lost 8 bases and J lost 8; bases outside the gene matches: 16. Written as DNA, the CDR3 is TGTGCCAGCAGCCCGAAACTCAGCGGGGGGATGGGGGAGCTGTTTTTT. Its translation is CASSPKLSGGMGELFF.

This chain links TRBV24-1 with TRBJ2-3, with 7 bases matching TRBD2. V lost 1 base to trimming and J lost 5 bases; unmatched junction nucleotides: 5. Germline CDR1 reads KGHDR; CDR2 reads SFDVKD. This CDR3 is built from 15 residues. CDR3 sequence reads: CATSDFAGVRDTQYF. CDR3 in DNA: TGTGCCACCAGTGATTTTGCGGGAGTGAGAGATACGCAGTATTTT.

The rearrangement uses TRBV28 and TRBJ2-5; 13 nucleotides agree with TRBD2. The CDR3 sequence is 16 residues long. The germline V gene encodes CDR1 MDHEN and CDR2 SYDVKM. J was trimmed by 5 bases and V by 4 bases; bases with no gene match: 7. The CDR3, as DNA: TGTGCCAGCAGTTCTTACCCGGGACTAGCGGGGGAGACCCAGTACTTC. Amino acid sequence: CASSSYPGLAGETQYF.

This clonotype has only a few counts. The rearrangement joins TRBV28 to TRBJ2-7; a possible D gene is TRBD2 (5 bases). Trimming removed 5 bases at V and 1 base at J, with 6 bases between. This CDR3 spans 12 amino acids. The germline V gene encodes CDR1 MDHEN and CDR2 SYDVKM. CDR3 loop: CASSLASYEQYF. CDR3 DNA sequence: TGTGCCAGCAGTCTAGCTTCCTACGAGCAGTACTTC.

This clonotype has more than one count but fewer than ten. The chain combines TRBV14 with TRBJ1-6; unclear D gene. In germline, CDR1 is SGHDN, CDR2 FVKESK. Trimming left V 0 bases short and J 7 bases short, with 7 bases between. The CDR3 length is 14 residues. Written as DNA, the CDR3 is TGTGCCAGCAGCCAAGAGGTCAGAAATTCACCCCTCCACTTT. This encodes CASSQEVRNSPLHF.

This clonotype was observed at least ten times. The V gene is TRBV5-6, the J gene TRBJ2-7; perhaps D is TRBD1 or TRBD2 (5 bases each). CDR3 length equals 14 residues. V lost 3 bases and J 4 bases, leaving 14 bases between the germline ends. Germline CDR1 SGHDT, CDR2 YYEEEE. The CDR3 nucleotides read TGTGCCAGCAGCTACCGGGACCCTACTTACGAGCAGTACTTC. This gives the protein CASSYRDPTYEQYF.

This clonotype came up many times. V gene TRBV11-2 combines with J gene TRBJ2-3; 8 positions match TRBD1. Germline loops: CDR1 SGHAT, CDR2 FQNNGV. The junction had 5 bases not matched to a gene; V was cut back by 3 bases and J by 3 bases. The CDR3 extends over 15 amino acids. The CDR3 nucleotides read TGTGCCAGCAGCTTGACAGGGGAGTGGACAGATACGCAGTATTTT. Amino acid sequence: CASSLTGEWTDTQYF.

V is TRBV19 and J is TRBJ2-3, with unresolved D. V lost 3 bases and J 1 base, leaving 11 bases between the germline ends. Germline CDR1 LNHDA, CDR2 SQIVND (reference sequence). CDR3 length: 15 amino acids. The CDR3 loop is CASSIGVYGTDTQYF. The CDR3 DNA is TGTGCCAGTAGTATCGGCGTTTATGGCACAGATACGCAGTATTTT.

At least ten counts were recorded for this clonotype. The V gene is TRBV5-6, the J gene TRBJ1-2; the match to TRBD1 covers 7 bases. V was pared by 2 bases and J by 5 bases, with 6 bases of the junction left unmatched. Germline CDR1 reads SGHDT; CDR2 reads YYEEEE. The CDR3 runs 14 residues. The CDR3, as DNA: TGTGCCAGCAGCTTAGGGCAGGGGGTATATGGCTACACCTTC. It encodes CASSLGQGVYGYTF.

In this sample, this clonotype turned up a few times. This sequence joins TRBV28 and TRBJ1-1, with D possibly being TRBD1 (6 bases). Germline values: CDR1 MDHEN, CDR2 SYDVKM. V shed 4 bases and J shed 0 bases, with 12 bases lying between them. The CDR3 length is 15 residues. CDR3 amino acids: CASSWTATMNTEAFF. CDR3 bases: TGTGCCAGCAGTTGGACAGCTACAATGAACACTGAAGCTTTCTTT.

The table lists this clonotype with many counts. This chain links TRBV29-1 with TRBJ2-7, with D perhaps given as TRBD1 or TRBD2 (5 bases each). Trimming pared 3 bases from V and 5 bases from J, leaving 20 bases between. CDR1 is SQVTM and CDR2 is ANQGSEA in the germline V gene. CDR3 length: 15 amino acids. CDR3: CSVDRGTGQVHEQYF. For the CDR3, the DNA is TGCAGCGTTGATCGAGGGACCGGGCAGGTCCACGAGCAGTACTTC.

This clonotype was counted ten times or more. CDR3 loop: CSVLRLAGGSDTQYF. DNA of the CDR3: TGCAGCGTCTTACGCTTAGCGGGAGGTTCAGATACGCAGTATTTT. The rearrangement links TRBV29-1 to TRBJ2-3; the match to TRBD2 covers 10 bases. The trim removed 6 bases at V and 4 bases at J, leaving 10 bases unmatched. The CDR3 loop spans 15 amino acids. Germline CDR1 reads SQVTM; CDR2 reads ANQGSEA.

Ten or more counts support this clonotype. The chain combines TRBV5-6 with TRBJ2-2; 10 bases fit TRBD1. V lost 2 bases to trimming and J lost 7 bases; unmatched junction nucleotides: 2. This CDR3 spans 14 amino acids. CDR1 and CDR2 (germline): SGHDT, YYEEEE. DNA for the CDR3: TGTGCCAGCAGCTTCGGGACAGGGGTCGGGGAGCTGTTTTTT. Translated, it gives CASSFGTGVGELFF. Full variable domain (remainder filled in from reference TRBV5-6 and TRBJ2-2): DAGVTQSPTHLIKTRGQQVTLRCSPKSGHDTVSWYQQALGQGPQFIFQYYEEEERQRGNFPDRFSGHQFPNYSSELNVNALLLGDSALYLCASSFGTGVGELFFGEGSRLTVL.

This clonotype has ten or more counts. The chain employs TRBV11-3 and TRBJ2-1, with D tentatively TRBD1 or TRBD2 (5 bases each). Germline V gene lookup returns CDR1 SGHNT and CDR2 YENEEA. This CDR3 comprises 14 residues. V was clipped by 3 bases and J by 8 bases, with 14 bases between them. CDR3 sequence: CASSFSPRGDEQFF. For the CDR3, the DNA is TGTGCCAGCAGCTTTAGCCCGCGAGGGGATGAGCAGTTCTTC.

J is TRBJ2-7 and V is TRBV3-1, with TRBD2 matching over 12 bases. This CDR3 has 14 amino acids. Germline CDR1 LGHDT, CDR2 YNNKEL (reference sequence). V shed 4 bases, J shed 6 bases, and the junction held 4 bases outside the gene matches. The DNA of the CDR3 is TGTGCCAGCAGCCCAAGACTAGCGGGAGTCGAGCAGTACTTC. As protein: CASSPRLAGVEQYF.

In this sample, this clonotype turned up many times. DNA of the CDR3: TGTGCCAGCAGTGCGCGACAGGGATCCTACGAGCAGTACTTC. Its protein is CASSARQGSYEQYF. V is TRBV27 and J is TRBJ2-7, with 7 bases matching TRBD1. This CDR3 region has 14 residues. Germline V gene data show CDR1 as MNHEY and CDR2 as SMNVEV (reference sequence). Trimming removed 5 bases from V and 1 base from J; junction bases left unmatched: 5.

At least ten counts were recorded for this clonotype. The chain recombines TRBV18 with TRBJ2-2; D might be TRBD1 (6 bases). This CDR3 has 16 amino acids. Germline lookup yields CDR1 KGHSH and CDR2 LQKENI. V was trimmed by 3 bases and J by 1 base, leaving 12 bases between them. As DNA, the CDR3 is TGTGCCAGCTCACCGACAGGATTCTTGAACACCGGGGAGCTGTTTTTT. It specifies CASSPTGFLNTGELFF.

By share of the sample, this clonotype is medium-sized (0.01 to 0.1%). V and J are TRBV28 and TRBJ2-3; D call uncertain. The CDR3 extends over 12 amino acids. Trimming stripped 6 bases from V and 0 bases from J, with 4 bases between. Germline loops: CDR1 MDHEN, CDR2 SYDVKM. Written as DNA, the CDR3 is TGTGCCAGCAGCCTCAGCACAGATACGCAGTATTTT. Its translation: CASSLSTDTQYF.

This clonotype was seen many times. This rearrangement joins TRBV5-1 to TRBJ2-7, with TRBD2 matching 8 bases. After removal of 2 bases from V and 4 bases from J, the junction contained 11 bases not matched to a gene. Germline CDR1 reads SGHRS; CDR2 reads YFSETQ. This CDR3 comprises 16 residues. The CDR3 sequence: CASSFGISGVQYEQYF. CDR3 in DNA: TGCGCCAGCAGCTTCGGGATTAGCGGGGTCCAATACGAGCAGTACTTC.

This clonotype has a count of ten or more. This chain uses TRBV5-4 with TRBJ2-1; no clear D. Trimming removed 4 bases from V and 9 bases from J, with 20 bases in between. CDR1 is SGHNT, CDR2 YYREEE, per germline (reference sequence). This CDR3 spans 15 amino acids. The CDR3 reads CASSPAVGSLGEQFF. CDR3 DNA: TGTGCCAGCAGCCCGGCGGTCGGGTCTTTGGGTGAGCAGTTCTTC.

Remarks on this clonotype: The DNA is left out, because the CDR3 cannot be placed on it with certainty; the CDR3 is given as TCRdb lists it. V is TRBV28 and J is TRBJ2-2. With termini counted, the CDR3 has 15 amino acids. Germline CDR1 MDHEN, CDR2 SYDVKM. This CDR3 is CASIPFLGTGELFFF.

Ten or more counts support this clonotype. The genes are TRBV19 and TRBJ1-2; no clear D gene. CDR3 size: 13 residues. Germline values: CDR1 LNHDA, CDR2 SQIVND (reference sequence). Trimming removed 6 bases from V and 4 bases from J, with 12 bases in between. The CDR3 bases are TGTGCCAGTAGCACCGTATTAGGCTATGGCTACACCTTC. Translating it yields CASSTVLGYGYTF.

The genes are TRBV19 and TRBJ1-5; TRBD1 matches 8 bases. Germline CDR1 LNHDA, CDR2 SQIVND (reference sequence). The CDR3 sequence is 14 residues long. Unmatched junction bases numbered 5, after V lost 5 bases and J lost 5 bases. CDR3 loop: CASSASTGDQPQHF. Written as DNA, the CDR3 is TGTGCCAGTAGTGCCTCGACAGGGGATCAGCCCCAGCATTTT.

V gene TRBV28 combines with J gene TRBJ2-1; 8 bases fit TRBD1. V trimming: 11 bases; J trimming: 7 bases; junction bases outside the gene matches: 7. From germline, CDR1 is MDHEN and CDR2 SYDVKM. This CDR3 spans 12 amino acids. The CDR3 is CAPPGQENEQFF. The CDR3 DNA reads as TGTGCCCCCCCGGGACAGGAGAATGAGCAGTTCTTC.

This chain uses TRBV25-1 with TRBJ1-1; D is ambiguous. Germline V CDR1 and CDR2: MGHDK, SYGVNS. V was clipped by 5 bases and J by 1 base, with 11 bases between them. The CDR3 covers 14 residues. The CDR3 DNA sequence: TGTGCCAGCAGTCTATTTGGGAGGAACACTGAAGCTTTCTTT. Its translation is CASSLFGRNTEAFF.

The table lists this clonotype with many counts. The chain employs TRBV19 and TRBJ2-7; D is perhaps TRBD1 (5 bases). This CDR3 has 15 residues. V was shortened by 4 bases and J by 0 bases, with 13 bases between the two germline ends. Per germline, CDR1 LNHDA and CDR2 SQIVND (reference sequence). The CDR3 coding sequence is TGTGCCAGTAGTAATTACAGGAGCTACTCCTACGAGCAGTACTTC. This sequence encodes CASSNYRSYSYEQYF.

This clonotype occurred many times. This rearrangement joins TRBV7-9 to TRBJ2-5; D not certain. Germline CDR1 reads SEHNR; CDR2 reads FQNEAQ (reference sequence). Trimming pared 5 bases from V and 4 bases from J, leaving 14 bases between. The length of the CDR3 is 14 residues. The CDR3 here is CASSPRAVLETQYF. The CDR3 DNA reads TGTGCCAGCAGCCCTCGGGCAGTATTAGAGACCCAGTACTTC.

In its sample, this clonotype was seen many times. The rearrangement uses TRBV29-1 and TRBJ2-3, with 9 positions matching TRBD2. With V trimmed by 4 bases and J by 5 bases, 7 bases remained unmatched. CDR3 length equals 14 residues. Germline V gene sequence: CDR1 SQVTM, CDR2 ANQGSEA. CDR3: CSVAGGRALDTQYF. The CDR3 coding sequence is TGCAGCGTTGCCGGCGGGAGGGCCTTAGATACGCAGTATTTT.

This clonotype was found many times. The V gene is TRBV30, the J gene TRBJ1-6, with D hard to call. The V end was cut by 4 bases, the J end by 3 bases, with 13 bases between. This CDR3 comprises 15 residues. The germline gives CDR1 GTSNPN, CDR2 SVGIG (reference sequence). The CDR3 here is CAWNPGGNYNSPLHF. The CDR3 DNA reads TGTGCCTGGAATCCGGGTGGGAACTATAATTCACCCCTCCACTTT.

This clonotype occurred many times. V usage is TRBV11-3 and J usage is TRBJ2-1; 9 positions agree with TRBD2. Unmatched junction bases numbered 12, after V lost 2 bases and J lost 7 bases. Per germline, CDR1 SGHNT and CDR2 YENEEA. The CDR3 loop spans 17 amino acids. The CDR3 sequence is CASSLRSGGRGDNEQFF. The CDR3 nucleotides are TGTGCCAGCAGCTTACGGTCTGGCGGGAGGGGTGATAATGAGCAGTTCTTC.

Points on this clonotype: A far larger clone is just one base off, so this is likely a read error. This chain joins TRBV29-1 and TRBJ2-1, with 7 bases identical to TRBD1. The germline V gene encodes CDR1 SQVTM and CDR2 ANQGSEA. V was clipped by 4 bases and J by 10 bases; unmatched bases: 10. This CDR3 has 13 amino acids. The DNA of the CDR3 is TGCAGCGTTGTGACAGGGACGACCTACGAGCAGTTCTTC. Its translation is CSVVTGTTYEQFF.